This T cell receptor (beta chain) came from a study of blood T cell repertoires in COVID-19. Study context: COVID-19 samples from acute and convalescent phases originated in the United States, Italy and Spain. PBMCs, B-cell-depleted T cells, or T cells were the source of the cDNA or gDNA that made up the material.

In the original analysis: Estimated nucleated cell counts came from reference gene primer amplification. Libraries were prepared by immunoSEQ multiplex PCR; TCRdb keeps only in-frame clonotypes and omits some of them. D and trimming come from the DNA, and the V and J calls and clone size come from that table. Here the sample spans some 110,000 clones, roughly 87% being singletons. CDR3 length equals 15 residues. Germline CDR1 reads PRHDT; CDR2 reads FYEKMQ (reference sequence). Trimming removed 5 bases from V and 0 bases from J, with 13 bases in between. This chain links TRBV13 with TRBJ2-5, with D perhaps matching TRBD2 (6 bases). The sequenced material came from peripheral blood. The clonotype comes from a man aged 50 or older with acute or convalescent COVID-19. The CDR3, as DNA: TGTGCCAGCAGCGCCCATGGGGGGTACCAAGAGACCCAGTACTTC. Translating it yields CASSAHGGYQETQYF.